This TCR beta chain was recorded in a study of T cells after yellow fever vaccination. Study results and limitations: Few clonotypes appeared in both CD4 and CD8 compartments. Post-booster samples contained most primary-vaccination clones (more than 95% CD4, approximately 88% CD8).

The germline gives CDR1 LGHDT, CDR2 YNNKEL (reference sequence). The CDR3 has 20 residues. A 5'RACE template-switching step, the method used to make TCR cDNA, added a universal primer site and UMIs. One entry per CDR3 protein results from TCRdb running MiXCR on the 5' RACE reads. The sample contains about 180,000 distinct CDR3 sequences, about 6.2% of which appear only once. In the case of this clonotype: Its target is unknown. A read error may account for a junction end that differs from germline.

J is TRBJ2-2 and V is TRBV3-1; D is possibly TRBD1 (6 bases). Sequencing used CD4+ T cells sorted from PBMCs, obtained on the day of the first yellow fever vaccination. This clonotype originated in a man between 18 and 29 years old who received the YFV17D yellow fever vaccine. The CDR3 nucleotides are TGTGCCAGCTGCCAAGGGTTCTTCAGACCGGGACACGCGAACACCGGGGAGCTGTTTTTT. Amino acid sequence: CASCQGFFRPGHANTGELFF.